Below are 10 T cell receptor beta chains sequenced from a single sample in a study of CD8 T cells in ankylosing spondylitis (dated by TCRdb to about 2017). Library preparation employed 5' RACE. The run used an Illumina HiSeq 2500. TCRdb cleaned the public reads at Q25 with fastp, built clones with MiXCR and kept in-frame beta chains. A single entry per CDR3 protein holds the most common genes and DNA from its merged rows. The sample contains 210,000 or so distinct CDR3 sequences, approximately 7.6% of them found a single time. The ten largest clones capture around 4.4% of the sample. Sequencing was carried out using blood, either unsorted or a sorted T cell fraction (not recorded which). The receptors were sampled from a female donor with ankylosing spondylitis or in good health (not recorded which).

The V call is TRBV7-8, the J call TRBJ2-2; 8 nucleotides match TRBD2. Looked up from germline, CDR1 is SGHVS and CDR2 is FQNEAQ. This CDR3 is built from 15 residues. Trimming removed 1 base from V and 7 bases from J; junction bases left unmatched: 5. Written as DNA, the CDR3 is TGTGCCAGCAGCTTAGGCGGGGGGCCGGGCGGGGAGCTGTTTTTT. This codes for CASSLGGGPGGELFF. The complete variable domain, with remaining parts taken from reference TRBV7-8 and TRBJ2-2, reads GAGVSQSPRYKVAKRGQDVALRCDPISGHVSLFWYQQALGQGPEFLTYFQNEAQLDKSGLPSDRFFAERPEGSVSTLKIQRTQQEDSAVYLCASSLGGGPGGELFFGEGSRLTVL.

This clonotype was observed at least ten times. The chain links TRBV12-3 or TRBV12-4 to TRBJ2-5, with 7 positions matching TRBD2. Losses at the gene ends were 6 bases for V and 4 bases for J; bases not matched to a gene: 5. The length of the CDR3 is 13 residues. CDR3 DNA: TGTGCCAGCAGGGCAGCGGGGCGAGAGACCCAGTACTTC. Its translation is CASRAAGRETQYF.

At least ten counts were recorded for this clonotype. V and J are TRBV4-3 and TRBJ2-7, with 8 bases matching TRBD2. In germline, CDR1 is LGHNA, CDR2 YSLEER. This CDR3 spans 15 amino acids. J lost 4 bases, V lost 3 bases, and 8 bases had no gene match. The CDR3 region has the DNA TGCGCCAGCAGCCATCGATACCGGGGGGGATACGAGCAGTACTTC. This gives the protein CASSHRYRGGYEQYF.

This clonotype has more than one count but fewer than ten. Here the CDR3 reads CSAFRLAGTQETQYF. DNA for the CDR3: TGCAGTGCTTTTAGACTAGCGGGAACCCAAGAGACCCAGTACTTC. The rearrangement uses TRBV20-1 and TRBJ2-5, with 11 bases lining up with TRBD2. Looked up from germline, CDR1 is DFQATT and CDR2 is SNEGSKA (reference sequence). The trim removed 5 bases at V and 1 base at J, leaving 6 bases unmatched. The CDR3 is 15 residues long.

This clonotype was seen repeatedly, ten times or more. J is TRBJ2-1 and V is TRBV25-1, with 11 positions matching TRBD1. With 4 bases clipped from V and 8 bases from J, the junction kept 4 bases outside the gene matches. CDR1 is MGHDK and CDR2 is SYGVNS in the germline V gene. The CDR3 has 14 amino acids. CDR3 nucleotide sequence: TGTGCCAGCAGTGTCGGGACAGGGGGAGATGAGCAGTTCTTC. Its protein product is CASSVGTGGDEQFF. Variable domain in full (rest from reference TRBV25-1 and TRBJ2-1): EADIYQTPRYLVIGTGKKITLECSQTMGHDKMYWYQQDPGMELHLIHYSYGVNSTEKGDLSSESTVSRIRTEHFPLTLESARPSHTSQYLCASSVGTGGDEQFFGPGTRLTVL.

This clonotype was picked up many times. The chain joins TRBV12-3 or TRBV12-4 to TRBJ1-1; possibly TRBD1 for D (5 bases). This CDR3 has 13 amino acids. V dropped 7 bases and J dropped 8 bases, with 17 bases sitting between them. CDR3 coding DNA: TGTGCCAGCATGGGGGTTGTGGGGAACGAAGCTTTCTTT. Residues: CASMGVVGNEAFF.

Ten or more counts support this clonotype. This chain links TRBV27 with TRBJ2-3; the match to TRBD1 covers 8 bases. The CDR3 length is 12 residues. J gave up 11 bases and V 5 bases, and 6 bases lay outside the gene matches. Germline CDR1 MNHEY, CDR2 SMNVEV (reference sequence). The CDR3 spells CASSPTGEGQYF. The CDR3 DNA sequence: TGTGCCAGCAGTCCGACAGGGGAAGGGCAGTATTTT.

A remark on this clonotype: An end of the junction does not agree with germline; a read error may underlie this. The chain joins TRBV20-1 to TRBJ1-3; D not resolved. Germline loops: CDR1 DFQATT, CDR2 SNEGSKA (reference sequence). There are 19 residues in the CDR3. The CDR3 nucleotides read TGCTGTGCTGAGAAGCGGGTCTTATTTACCGGGCCTCTATGGAGCACCATATATTTT. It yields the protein CCAEKRVLFTGPLWSTIYF.

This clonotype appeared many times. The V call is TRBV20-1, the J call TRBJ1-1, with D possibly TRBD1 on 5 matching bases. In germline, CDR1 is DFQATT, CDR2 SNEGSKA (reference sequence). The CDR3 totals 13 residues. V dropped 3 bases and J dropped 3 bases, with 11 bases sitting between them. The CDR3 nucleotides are TGCAGTGCTAGCTCCGGGACTTACACTGAAGCTTTCTTT. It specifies CSASSGTYTEAFF.

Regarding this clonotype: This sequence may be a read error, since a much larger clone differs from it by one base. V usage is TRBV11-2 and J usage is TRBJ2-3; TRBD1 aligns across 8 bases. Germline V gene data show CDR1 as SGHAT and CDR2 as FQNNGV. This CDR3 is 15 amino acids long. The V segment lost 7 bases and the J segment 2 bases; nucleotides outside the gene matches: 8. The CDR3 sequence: CASTLRTGSTDTQYF. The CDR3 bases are TGTGCCAGCACCCTGCGGACAGGGTCCACAGATACGCAGTATTTT. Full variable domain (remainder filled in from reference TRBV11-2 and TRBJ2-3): EAGVAQSPRYKIIEKRQSVAFWCNPISGHATLYWYQQILGQGPKLLIQFQNNGVVDDSQLPKDRFSAERLKGVDSTLKIQPAKLEDSAVYLCASTLRTGSTDTQYFGPGTRLTVL.